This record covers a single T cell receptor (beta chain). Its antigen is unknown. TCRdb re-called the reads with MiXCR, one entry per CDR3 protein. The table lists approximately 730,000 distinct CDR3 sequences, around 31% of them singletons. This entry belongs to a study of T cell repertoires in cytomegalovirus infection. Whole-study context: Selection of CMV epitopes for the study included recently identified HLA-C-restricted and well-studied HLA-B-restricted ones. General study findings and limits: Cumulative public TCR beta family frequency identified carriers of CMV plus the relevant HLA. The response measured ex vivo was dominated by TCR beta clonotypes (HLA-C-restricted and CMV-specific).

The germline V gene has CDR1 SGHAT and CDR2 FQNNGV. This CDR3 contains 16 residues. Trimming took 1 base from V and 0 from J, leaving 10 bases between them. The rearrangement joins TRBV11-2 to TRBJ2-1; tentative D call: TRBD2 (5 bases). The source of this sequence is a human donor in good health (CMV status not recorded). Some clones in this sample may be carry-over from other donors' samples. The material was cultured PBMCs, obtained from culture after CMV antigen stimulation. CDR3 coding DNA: TGTGCCAGCAGCTTAGCTCCTAGCCTCTCCTACAATGAGCAGTTCTTC. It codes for CASSLAPSLSYNEQFF.